This entry features one T cell receptor beta chain sequence. Its target is not known. This sample was included in a study of Ad26.COV2.S vaccination and SARS-CoV-2 variants. Clones were read by immunoSEQ multiplex PCR, and TCRdb kept only the in-frame ones, dropping some. The sample gives roughly 380,000 clones, around 87% of which show up once; about 3.5% is in the top ten. Points from the study as a whole: Similar non-spike TCR breadth was observed in recipients of vaccine and of placebo.

Documented treatment: approximately 18 received Ad26.COV2.S at low or high dose, single or two shots; a few received placebo; per-sample allocation not given. Collection of samples fell on day 63 after the first vaccine or placebo injection. The vaccine delivered Wuhan-strain SARS-CoV-2 spike through an Ad26 vector. Trimming removed 4 bases from V and 8 bases from J; junction bases left unmatched: 5. CDR1 is MNHEY, CDR2 SVGEGT, per germline. The length of the CDR3 is 14 residues. V and J are TRBV6-2 or TRBV6-3 and TRBJ1-4, with 9 bases aligning to TRBD1. This sample comprised peripheral blood, obtained in a trial of Ad26.COV2.S vaccine versus placebo. The clonotype was recovered from a person aged 18 to 59 who received the Ad26.COV2.S COVID-19 vaccine or a placebo. In DNA form, the CDR3 reads TGTGCCAGCAGTTCACAGGGGGCCTGGGAAAAACTGTTTTTT. Its translation is CASSSQGAWEKLFF.